What follows are 8 T cell receptor beta chains derived from one specimen sequenced in a study of blood T cell repertoires in COVID-19. TCRdb's table, derived via immunoSEQ multiplex PCR, lists solely in-frame clones and lacks some. Seen here are about 280,000 clones, over 75% observed once, and the top ten hold 5% to 6.5%. Specimen: peripheral blood. Receptors originate from a man in his forties or fifties with active or convalescent COVID-19.

V gene TRBV28 combines with J gene TRBJ2-7, with TRBD2 as a possible D gene (7 bases). Germline values: CDR1 MDHEN, CDR2 SYDVKM. The CDR3 has 16 residues. Trimming shortened V by 4 bases and J by 5 bases, and 21 bases separated the two germline ends. The CDR3 spells CASSSRWGREIDEQYF. The DNA for the CDR3 is TGTGCCAGCAGTTCTCGTTGGGGGCGGGAGATCGACGAGCAGTACTTC.

This chain joins TRBV10-3 and TRBJ2-5; 7 positions agree with TRBD1. This CDR3 has 15 residues. Looked up from germline, CDR1 is ENHRY and CDR2 is SYGVKD. After removal of 6 bases from V and 1 base from J, the junction contained 8 bases not matched to a gene. The DNA for the CDR3 is TGTGCCATCAGAACCGGGACAGCCATCCAAGAGACCCAGTACTTC. Translating it yields CAIRTGTAIQETQYF.

The chain combines TRBV19 with TRBJ2-1; TRBD1 might be the D (8 bases). Germline loops: CDR1 LNHDA, CDR2 SQIVND (reference sequence). Trimming took 6 bases from V and 8 from J, leaving 44 bases between them. The CDR3 loop spans 23 amino acids. The CDR3 DNA is TGTGCCAGTAGGCTCGAGGGGACAGGACTTGCCTGGAATCGAAGGGGGGGACGTGATGAGCAGTTCTTC. It translates to CASRLEGTGLAWNRRGGRDEQFF.

The genes are TRBV14 and TRBJ1-4; no reliable D call. Germline-derived CDR1 and CDR2 are SGHDN and FVKESK. This CDR3 is built from 14 residues. Trimming took 5 bases from V and 8 from J, leaving 15 bases between them. CDR3 amino acids: CASSFPGSGEKLFF. For the CDR3, the DNA is TGTGCCAGCAGCTTCCCGGGATCCGGCGAAAAACTGTTTTTT.

The V gene is TRBV19, the J gene TRBJ2-5; the match to TRBD2 covers 13 bases. The CDR3 is 16 residues long. The junction had 3 bases not matched to a gene; V was cut back by 1 base and J by 4 bases. The germline gives CDR1 LNHDA, CDR2 SQIVND (reference sequence). The CDR3 DNA is TGTGCCAGTAGTATAGGAGGACTAGCGGGAGTAGAGACCCAGTACTTC. As protein: CASSIGGLAGVETQYF.

V usage is TRBV6-6 and J usage is TRBJ1-2; D is ambiguous. Germline assignment: CDR1 MNHNY and CDR2 SVGAGI (reference sequence). Trimming shortened V by 2 bases and J by 6 bases, and 7 bases separated the two germline ends. The CDR3 has 12 residues. In DNA, the CDR3 is TGTGCCAGCAGTTACAGATCGGATGGCTACACCTTC. This gives the protein CASSYRSDGYTF.

CDR3 DNA sequence: TGTGCCAGTAATGCGGAGGGTCTCACTAACTATGGCTACACCTTC. Encoded protein: CASNAEGLTNYGYTF. The chain links TRBV19 to TRBJ1-2; D call uncertain. The CDR3 has 15 amino acids. Deletions cut 7 bases from V and 0 bases from J, with 15 bases between. Germline V CDR1 and CDR2: LNHDA, SQIVND (reference sequence).

This clone was seen only a few times. The chain is built from TRBV5-3 and TRBJ2-1; 8 nucleotides match TRBD2. TRBV5-3 is noted as an ORF with a role that remains uncertain. V lost 4 bases and J lost 7; bases outside the gene matches: 13. The CDR3 covers 16 residues. CDR3 sequence reads: CARSPPRGLAENEQFF. The CDR3 nucleotides read TGTGCCAGAAGCCCGCCCCGCGGACTAGCCGAGAATGAGCAGTTCTTC.